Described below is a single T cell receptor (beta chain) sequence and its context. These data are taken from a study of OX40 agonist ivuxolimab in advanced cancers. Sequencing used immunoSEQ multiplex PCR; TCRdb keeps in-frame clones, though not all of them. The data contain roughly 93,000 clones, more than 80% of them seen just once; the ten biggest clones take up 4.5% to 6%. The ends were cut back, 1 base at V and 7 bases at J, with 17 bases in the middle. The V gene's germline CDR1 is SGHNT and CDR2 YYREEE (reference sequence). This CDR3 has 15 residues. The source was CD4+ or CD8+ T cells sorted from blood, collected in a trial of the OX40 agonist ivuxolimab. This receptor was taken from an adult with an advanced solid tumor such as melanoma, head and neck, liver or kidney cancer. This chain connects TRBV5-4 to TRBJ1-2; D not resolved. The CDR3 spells CASSLKDPERSGYTF. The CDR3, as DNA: TGTGCCAGCAGCTTGAAAGACCCGGAGAGGTCTGGCTACACCTTC. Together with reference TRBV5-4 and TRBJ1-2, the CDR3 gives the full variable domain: ETGVTQSPTHLIKTRGQQVTLRCSSQSGHNTVSWYQQALGQGPQFIFQYYREEENGRGNFPPRFSGLQFPNYSSELNVNALELDDSALYLCASSLKDPERSGYTFGSGTRLTVV.